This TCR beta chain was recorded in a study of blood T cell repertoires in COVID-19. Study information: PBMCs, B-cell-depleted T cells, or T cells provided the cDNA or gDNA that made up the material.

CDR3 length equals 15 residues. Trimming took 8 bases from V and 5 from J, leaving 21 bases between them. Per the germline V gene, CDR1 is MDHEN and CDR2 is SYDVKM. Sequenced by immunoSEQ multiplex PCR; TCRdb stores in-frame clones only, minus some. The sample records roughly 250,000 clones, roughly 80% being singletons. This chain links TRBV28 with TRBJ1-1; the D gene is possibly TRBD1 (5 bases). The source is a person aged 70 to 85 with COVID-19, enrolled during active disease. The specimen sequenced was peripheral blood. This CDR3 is CASSLGGWGKTEAFF. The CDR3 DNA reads TGTGCCAGCTCCCTGGGGGGTTGGGGTAAAACTGAAGCTTTCTTT. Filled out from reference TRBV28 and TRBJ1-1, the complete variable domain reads DVKVTQSSRYLVKRTGEKVFLECVQDMDHENMFWYRQDPGLGLRLIYFSYDVKMKEKGDIPEGYSVSREKKERFSLILESASTNQTSMYLCASSLGGWGKTEAFFGQGTRLTVV.